The next 16 T cell receptor beta chains were all read from a single sample in a study of tumor-infiltrating lymphocytes in primary liver carcinoma. Alongside blood RNA obtained from unsorted whole blood, germline DNA was also extracted. Reverse transcription of about 500 ng total RNA with a constant-region primer produced TCR beta cDNA. Each TCR beta library was derived from three nested multiplex PCR rounds that employed slightly modified ARM-PCR. The first two PCR rounds used TRBV1-TRBV30 forward primers with a C-beta reverse primer, 9 to 10 cycles each. TCRdb fed the multiplex PCR reads into MiXCR, producing one record per CDR3 protein. The table records approximately 310,000 distinct CDR3 sequences, 60% to 80% of them present only once. Specimen: peripheral blood. These receptors came from a man aged 40-49 years with primary liver carcinoma and hepatitis B virus infection.

The chain employs TRBV18 and TRBJ1-1; 9 bases fit TRBD1. The J segment lost 8 bases and the V segment lost 4 bases, leaving 11 bases of the junction unmatched. This CDR3 region has 15 residues. Germline V gene data show CDR1 as KGHSH and CDR2 as LQKENI. Here the CDR3 reads CASSLKQGAATEAFF. The CDR3, as DNA: TGTGCCAGCTCACTAAAACAGGGGGCGGCCACCGAAGCTTTCTTT.

Points on this clonotype: Possible read error: a much larger clone is one base away. J is TRBJ2-2 and V is TRBV6-1, with 7 nucleotides matching TRBD1. Germline CDR1 is MNHNS and CDR2 is SASEGT. The CDR3 runs 13 residues. Germline trimming cut 4 bases from V and 10 bases from J; bases unmatched to any gene: 6. The CDR3 DNA follows: TGTGCCAGCAGTGGACAGGGAAAGATGGAGCTGTTTTTT. Protein sequence: CASSGQGKMELFF.

About this clonotype: Mismatch with germline at one junction end may stem from a read error. V is TRBV11-1 and J is TRBJ2-3, with D unclear. Germline V gives CDR1 SGHAT, CDR2 FQDESV (reference sequence). The CDR3 runs 14 residues. CDR3 DNA sequence: TGTGTCAGCAGCTCTGGAACTAGCACAGATACGCAGTATTTT. Translating it yields CVSSSGTSTDTQYF.

Details on this clonotype: This sequence may be a read error, since a much larger clone differs from it by one base. The CDR3 loop is CASRTPSADRGQSTDTQHF. DNA of the CDR3: TGCGCCAGCAGAACCCCCAGCGCGGACAGGGGCCAAAGCACAGATACGCAGCATTTT. The rearrangement links TRBV5-1 to TRBJ2-3; 9 bases line up with TRBD1. The J call may be mistaken, given a closer DNA end match to TRBJ1-5. Germline CDR1 reads SGHRS; CDR2 reads YFSETQ. This CDR3 is 19 amino acids long.

Points on this clonotype: A read error may produce the germline difference seen at one junction end. V gene TRBV4-2 combines with J gene TRBJ2-3; D remains unclear. CDR3 size: 15 residues. From germline, CDR1 is LGHNA and CDR2 YNFKEQ. CDR3 in amino acids: CANSQDYGYTDTLYF. The CDR3 DNA is TGTGCCAACAGCCAAGATTACGGGTACACAGATACGCTGTATTTT.

This clonotype was seen a few times. A much more abundant neighbour one base away suggests this may be a read error. The V call is TRBV4-2, the J call TRBJ2-2; D is perhaps TRBD2 (6 bases). This CDR3 has 16 residues. V was shortened by 3 bases and J by 2 bases, with 13 bases between the two germline ends. CDR1 is LGHNA, CDR2 YNFKEQ, per germline. The CDR3 is CASSQLRDLNTGELFF. The DNA for the CDR3 is TGTGCCAGCAGCCAGCTCCGGGACTTAAACACCGGGGAGCTGTTTTTT.

The V call is TRBV6-1, the J call TRBJ2-3, with TRBD2 matching over 13 bases. This CDR3 has 17 amino acids. V lost 4 bases and J lost 2; bases outside the gene matches: 6. In germline, CDR1 is MNHNS, CDR2 SASEGT. DNA for the CDR3: TGTGCCAGCAGTGTGGGGACTAGCGGGATGGACACAGATACGCAGTATTTT. Translation: CASSVGTSGMDTDTQYF.

As to this clonotype: Just one base apart from a much larger clone, this may be a read error. CDR3 protein: CVSSEVGFYTF. In DNA form, the CDR3 reads TGTGTCAGCAGTGAAGTGGGTTTCTACACCTTC. V usage is TRBV6-1 and J usage is TRBJ1-2; no definite D call. CDR3 length equals 11 residues. From germline, CDR1 is MNHNS and CDR2 SASEGT.

Comments on this clonotype: One junction end does not reproduce the germline sequence, and a read error may be involved. J is TRBJ1-1 and V is TRBV29-1; 7 positions match TRBD1. Germline CDR1 is SQVTM and CDR2 is ANQGSEA. The CDR3 has 13 amino acids. CDR3: CSVAGGMNTEALF. The CDR3 DNA sequence: TGCAGTGTTGCAGGGGGGATGAACACTGAAGCTCTCTTT.

Notes on this clonotype: At one boundary the junction diverges from the germline segment, which might be a read error. The chain carries TRBV11-1 and TRBJ2-7, with 10 bases matching TRBD1. Germline V CDR1 and CDR2: SGHAT, FQDESV (reference sequence). CDR3 length: 14 amino acids. CDR3 amino acids: CVSSTGTGVYEQYF. The CDR3 DNA sequence: TGTGTCAGCAGCACCGGGACAGGGGTATATGAGCAGTACTTC. The complete variable domain, with remaining parts taken from reference TRBV11-1 and TRBJ2-7, reads EAEVAQSPRYKITEKSQAVAFWCDPISGHATLYWYRQILGQGPELLVQFQDESVVDDSQLPKDRFSAERLKGVDSTLKIQPAELGDSAMYLCVSSTGTGVYEQYFGPGTRLTVT.

This clonotype was found many times. The genes are TRBV12-3 or TRBV12-4 and TRBJ2-7, with a tentative D call TRBD1 (5 bases). This CDR3 is 12 amino acids long. Trimming cost V 4 bases and J 6 bases, with 10 bases left between them. The CDR3 protein is CASSSGISEQYF. The CDR3 DNA follows: TGTGCCAGCAGTTCAGGGATCTCCGAGCAGTACTTC.

This clonotype was detected ten times or more. This rearrangement joins TRBV11-3 to TRBJ2-2; D is perhaps TRBD1 (5 bases). V lost 5 bases and J lost 0, with 13 bases in between. Germline V CDR1 and CDR2: SGHNT, YENEEA. The CDR3 spans 16 residues. The CDR3 reads CASSPRTSANTGELFF. The CDR3 DNA is TGTGCCAGCAGCCCCCGGACATCCGCGAACACCGGGGAGCTGTTTTTT.

Notes on this clonotype: A read error may be the cause here, since a much bigger clone is one base away. The chain couples TRBV5-5 to TRBJ2-7; 8 bases agree with TRBD2. The germline V gene encodes CDR1 SGHKS and CDR2 YYEKEE (reference sequence). This CDR3 is built from 17 residues. The CDR3 DNA follows: TGTGGCAGCAGCGTCCGGGGGGGAGGGGAAGAATTCTACGAGCAGTACTTC. This gives the protein CGSSVRGGGEEFYEQYF.

The chain couples TRBV5-4 to TRBJ1-1, with 9 bases aligning to TRBD1. This CDR3 comprises 15 residues. The germline CDR1 and CDR2 sequences are SGHNT and YYREEE (reference sequence). V lost 3 bases to trimming and J lost 5 bases; unmatched junction nucleotides: 8. The CDR3: CASSSAGTGWTEAFF. CDR3 nucleotide sequence: TGTGCCAGCAGCTCCGCCGGGACAGGGTGGACTGAAGCTTTCTTT.

V usage is TRBV5-4 and J usage is TRBJ2-1, with 10 positions matching TRBD2. V lost 2 bases to trimming and J lost 7 bases; unmatched junction nucleotides: 6. The germline CDR1 and CDR2 sequences are SGHNT and YYREEE (reference sequence). This CDR3 spans 15 amino acids. Here the CDR3 reads CASSLSGLAINEQFF. CDR3 nucleotides: TGTGCCAGCAGCTTATCGGGACTAGCGATAAATGAGCAGTTCTTC.

A word on this clonotype: One junction end disagrees with the germline gene, perhaps due to a read error. The rearrangement uses TRBV6-1 and TRBJ1-5; the D is unclear. Germline CDR1 MNHNS, CDR2 SASEGT. The CDR3 totals 15 residues. The CDR3 region has the DNA TGTGCCAGCAGTCTTAACAGTGGCCCTGGGCAGCCCCAGCGATTT. It encodes CASSLNSGPGQPQRF.